This note documents a single TCR beta chain sequence. Antigen: not known. This sample was included in a study of somatic mutations in cytotoxic T cells in rheumatoid arthritis. General study points: Rheumatoid arthritis patients were compared with age-matched healthy controls, and their CD8+ T-cell clonality did not differ significantly.

Healthy control participants comprised blood donors of median age around 56 years (range roughly 21-75), of whom about 57% were female. Positive magnetic bead selection separated CD4+ and CD8+ cells, and flow cytometry confirmed purity. The CDR3 totals 15 residues. V trimming: 3 bases; J trimming: 2 bases; junction bases outside the gene matches: 10. Germline V CDR1 and CDR2: GTSNPN, SVGIG (reference sequence). Sequencing was performed with immunoSEQ multiplex PCR; in TCRdb, only in-frame clones are kept and a portion is missing. Of tens of thousands of clones listed, 82% are singletons. The sequence was obtained from a man aged 45-60 years in good health. The chain is built from TRBV30 and TRBJ2-7, with 7 nucleotides matching TRBD1. The material sequenced was CD8+ T cells sorted from blood. The CDR3: CAWRDPGDRPYEQYF. The DNA for the CDR3 is TGTGCCTGGAGGGATCCAGGGGACAGACCCTACGAGCAGTACTTC.